The T cell receptor (beta chain) under discussion was sequenced for a study of T cells in Graves' hyperthyroidism and ophthalmopathy. In this sample, this clonotype turned up many times. Germline V gene sequence: CDR1 LNHDA, CDR2 SQIVND (reference sequence). This CDR3 has 13 residues. Trimming removed 5 bases at V and 3 bases at J, with 10 bases between. Authors of the study amplified TCR beta CDR3 regions from RNA transcripts. With the HTBI primer set, the TCR CDR3 went through a first round of RT-PCR. TCRdb re-analysed the multiplex PCR reads in MiXCR, keeping a single row per CDR3 protein. This repertoire shows hundreds of thousands of distinct CDR3 sequences, about 45% found once; its top ten account for about 7.2%.

This chain uses TRBV19 with TRBJ1-1, with D possibly matching TRBD1 (5 bases). The TCR sequence derives from an adult man with Graves' disease, either hyperthyroidism or ophthalmopathy (not recorded which). The sequencing input was peripheral blood or thyroid tissue (not recorded which). CDR3 amino acids: CASSQDMYTEAFF. The CDR3 nucleotides are TGTGCCAGTAGTCAGGACATGTACACTGAAGCTTTCTTT.